This T cell receptor (beta chain) appears in the sequencing data of a study of cytomegalovirus exposure and HLA in healthy donors. Study results and limitations: A list of around 150 TCR beta chains associated with cytomegalovirus was given. A link between a missense DCLRE1C variant and TCR beta V- and J-gene trimming emerged from a later analysis. Published work reported that the classifier diagnosed cytomegalovirus status with high specificity and sensitivity. Among immune exposure information, only CMV serostatus was available.

Details on this clone: The antigen remains unidentified.

V shed 1 base, J shed 7 bases, and the junction held 7 bases outside the gene matches. The CDR3 loop spans 16 amino acids. Germline V gives CDR1 SGHNT, CDR2 YYREEE (reference sequence). The PCR was carried out with 60 Vbeta primers and 13 Jbeta primers. Profiled with immunoSEQ multiplex PCR; TCRdb holds only in-frame clones, not every one. The sample holds some 170,000 clones; 72% are singletons and the top ten take 2.5%. The chain joins TRBV5-4 to TRBJ1-6; 8 bases map to TRBD1. Sequencing used PBMCs. The sequence was collected from a human donor in good health. CDR3: CASSLTGGDSNSPLHF. DNA for the CDR3: TGTGCCAGCAGCTTGACAGGGGGAGATAGCAATTCACCCCTCCACTTT.